These 4 T cell receptor beta chains originate from one sample sequenced in a study of response to subunit inactivated influenza vaccine. TCRdb reanalysed the RT-PCR reads using MiXCR and keeps one entry per CDR3 protein. The sample carries around 850,000 distinct CDR3 sequences, 15% to 20% recorded once. Sample: PBMCs from blood, taken 5 to 6 days after vaccination. The source of these receptors is a man over 45 who received an inactivated influenza vaccine.

V usage is TRBV9 and J usage is TRBJ2-2; D call uncertain. The CDR3 runs 12 residues. Germline-derived CDR1 and CDR2 are SGDLS and YYNGEE. V shed 4 bases and J shed 9 bases, with 10 bases lying between them. CDR3 nucleotides: TGTGCCAGCAGCCCCTCCGGCCGGGAGCTGTTTTTT. It encodes CASSPSGRELFF.

This clonotype was recorded once. The chain links TRBV28 to TRBJ2-5; TRBD2 aligns across 12 bases. Germline-derived CDR1 and CDR2 are MDHEN and SYDVKM. The junction had 7 bases not matched to a gene; V was cut back by 7 bases and J by 4 bases. The CDR3 runs 15 residues. The CDR3 loop is CASTPGLAGTETQYF. The DNA of the CDR3 is TGTGCCAGCACCCCCGGACTAGCGGGGACAGAGACCCAGTACTTC.

The chain joins TRBV4-2 to TRBJ2-7; D might be TRBD2 (6 bases). The V end was cut by 5 bases, the J end by 4 bases, with 21 bases between. Germline CDR1 is LGHNA and CDR2 is YNFKEQ. This CDR3 spans 16 amino acids. The CDR3 DNA sequence: TGTGCCAGCAGCAAACGCTCCGGGACTGAGGGGTACGAGCAGTACTTC. This codes for CASSKRSGTEGYEQYF.

The V call is TRBV20-1, the J call TRBJ2-2; 7 nucleotides align to TRBD2. V trimming: 0 bases; J trimming: 1 base; junction bases outside the gene matches: 8. Germline loops: CDR1 DFQATT, CDR2 SNEGSKA (reference sequence). There are 17 residues in the CDR3. This chain's CDR3 is CSARDLLERGNTGELFF. In DNA form, the CDR3 reads TGCAGTGCTAGAGATCTCTTGGAGCGGGGGAACACCGGGGAGCTGTTTTTT.